A single T cell receptor (beta chain) is shown here with its context. Its antigen is not known. The data belong to a study of PD-1 blockade in classical Hodgkin lymphoma. Study-level results: Newly diagnosed patients reportedly trailed healthy donors in baseline TCR diversity. Patients who responded completely had about the same baseline diversity as newly diagnosed patients. Anyone who began nivolumab under 1 year after ASCT was excluded. Factors driving the repertoire differences, possibly disease activity or prior therapy, remain undefined.

Exposure to brentuximab vedotin varied, and each patient had relapsed following autologous stem cell transplantation. The study isolated CD8+ T cells from thawed PBMCs by magnetic negative selection. Assay used: immunoSEQ multiplex PCR; TCRdb lists only in-frame clones, some missing. The sample includes about 27,000 clones, just over 85% seen only once; the top ten take 6.5% to 7.5%. The CDR3 extends over 19 amino acids. Germline CDR1 is LNHDA and CDR2 is SQIVND (reference sequence). V dropped 10 bases and J dropped 0; count of bases not matched to a gene: 14. Source: CD8+ T cells from blood, taken at baseline. The V call is TRBV19, the J call TRBJ2-6; TRBD2 matches at 11 bases. This TCR derives from a human donor with classical Hodgkin lymphoma. CDR3: CAKENSGRADPSGANVLTF. Written as DNA, the CDR3 is TGTGCCAAGGAAAATAGCGGGAGGGCTGATCCCTCTGGGGCCAACGTCCTGACTTTC.